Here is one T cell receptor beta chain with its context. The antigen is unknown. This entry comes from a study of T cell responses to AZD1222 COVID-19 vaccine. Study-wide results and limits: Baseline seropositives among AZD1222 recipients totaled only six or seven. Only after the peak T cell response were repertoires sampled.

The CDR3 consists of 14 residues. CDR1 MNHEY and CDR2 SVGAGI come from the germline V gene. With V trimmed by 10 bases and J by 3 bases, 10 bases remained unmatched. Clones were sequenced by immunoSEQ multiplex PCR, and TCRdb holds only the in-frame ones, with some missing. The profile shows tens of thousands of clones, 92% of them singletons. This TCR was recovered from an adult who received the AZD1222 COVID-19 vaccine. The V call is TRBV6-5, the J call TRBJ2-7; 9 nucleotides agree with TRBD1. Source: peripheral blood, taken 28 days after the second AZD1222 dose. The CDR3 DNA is TGTGCCACCCACAGGACAGGGGCTGGCTACGAGCAGTACTTC. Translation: CATHRTGAGYEQYF.